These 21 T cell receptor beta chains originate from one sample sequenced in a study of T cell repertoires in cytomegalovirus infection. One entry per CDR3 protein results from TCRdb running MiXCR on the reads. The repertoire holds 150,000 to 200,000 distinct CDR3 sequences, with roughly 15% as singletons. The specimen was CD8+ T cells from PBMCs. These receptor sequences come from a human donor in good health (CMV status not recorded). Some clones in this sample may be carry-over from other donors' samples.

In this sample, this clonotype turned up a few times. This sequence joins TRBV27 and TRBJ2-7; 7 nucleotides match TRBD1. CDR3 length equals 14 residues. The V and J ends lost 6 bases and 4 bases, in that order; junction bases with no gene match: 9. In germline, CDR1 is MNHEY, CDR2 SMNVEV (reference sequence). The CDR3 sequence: CASSRQGFPYEQYF. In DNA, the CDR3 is TGTGCCAGCAGCAGACAGGGCTTTCCTTACGAGCAGTACTTC.

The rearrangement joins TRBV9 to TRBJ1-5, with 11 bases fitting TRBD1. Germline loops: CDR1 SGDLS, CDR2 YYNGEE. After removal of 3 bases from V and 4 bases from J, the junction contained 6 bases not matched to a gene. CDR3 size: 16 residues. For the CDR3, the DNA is TGTGCCAGCAGCGAGGGGACAGGGGGAGGTAATCAGCCCCAGCATTTT. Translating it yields CASSEGTGGGNQPQHF.

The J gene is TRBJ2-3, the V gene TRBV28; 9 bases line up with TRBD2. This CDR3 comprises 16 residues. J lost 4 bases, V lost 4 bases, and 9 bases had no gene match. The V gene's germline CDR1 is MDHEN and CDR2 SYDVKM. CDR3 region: CASSSIAGEGADTQYF. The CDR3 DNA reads TGTGCCAGCAGTTCCATAGCGGGAGAAGGAGCAGATACGCAGTATTTT.

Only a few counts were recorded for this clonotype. CDR3 sequence: CASSFDRAYEQFF. DNA of the CDR3: TGTGCCAGCAGCTTTGACAGGGCCTATGAGCAGTTCTTC. The J gene is TRBJ2-1, the V gene TRBV28, with 7 bases lining up with TRBD1. Germline CDR1 MDHEN, CDR2 SYDVKM. V was clipped by 6 bases and J by 8 bases; unmatched bases: 7. This CDR3 is 13 amino acids long.

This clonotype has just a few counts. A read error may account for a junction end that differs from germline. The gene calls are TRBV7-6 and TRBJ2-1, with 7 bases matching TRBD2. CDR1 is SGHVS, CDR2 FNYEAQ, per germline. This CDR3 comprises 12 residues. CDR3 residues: CASTPTGAGLIF. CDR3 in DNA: TGTGCCAGCACCCCCACGGGAGCGGGATTGATCTTC.

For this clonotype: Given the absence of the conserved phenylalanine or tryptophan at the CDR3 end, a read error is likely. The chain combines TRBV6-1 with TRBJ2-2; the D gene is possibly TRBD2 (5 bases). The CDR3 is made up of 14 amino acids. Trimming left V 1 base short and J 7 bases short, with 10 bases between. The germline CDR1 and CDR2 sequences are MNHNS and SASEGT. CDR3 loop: CASSEGPGGGELFL. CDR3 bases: TGTGCCAGCAGTGAAGGGCCAGGAGGCGGGGAGCTGTTTTTA.

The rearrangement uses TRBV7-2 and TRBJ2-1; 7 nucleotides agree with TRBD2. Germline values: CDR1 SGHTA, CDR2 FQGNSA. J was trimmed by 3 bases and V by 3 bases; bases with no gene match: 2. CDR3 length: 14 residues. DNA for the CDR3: TGTGCCAGCAGCTTCGGGGGGAACTACAATGAGCAGTTCTTC. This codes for CASSFGGNYNEQFF.

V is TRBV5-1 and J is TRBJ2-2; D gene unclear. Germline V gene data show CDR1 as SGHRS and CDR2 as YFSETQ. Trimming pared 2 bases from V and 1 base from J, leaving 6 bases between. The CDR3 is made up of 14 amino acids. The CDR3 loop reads CASSFQRNTGELFF. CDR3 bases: TGCGCCAGCAGCTTCCAGCGGAACACCGGGGAGCTGTTTTTT.

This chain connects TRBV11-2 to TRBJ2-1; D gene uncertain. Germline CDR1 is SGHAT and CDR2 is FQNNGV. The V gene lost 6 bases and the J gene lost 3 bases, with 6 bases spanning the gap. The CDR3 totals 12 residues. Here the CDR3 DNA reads TGTGCCAGCAGGAGACACTACAATGAGCAGTTCTTC. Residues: CASRRHYNEQFF.

CDR3 protein: CASSWRLHSNQPQHF. CDR3 coding DNA: TGTGCCAGCAGCTGGCGACTCCATAGCAATCAGCCCCAGCATTTT. This rearrangement joins TRBV11-2 to TRBJ1-5; D not certain. The V and J ends lost 4 bases and 0 bases respectively, with 10 bases between them. CDR1 is SGHAT, CDR2 FQNNGV, per germline. CDR3 size: 15 residues.

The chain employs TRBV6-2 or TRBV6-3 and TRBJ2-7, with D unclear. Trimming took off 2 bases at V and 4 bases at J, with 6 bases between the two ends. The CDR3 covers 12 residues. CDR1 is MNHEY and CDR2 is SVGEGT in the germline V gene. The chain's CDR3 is CASSYRPYEQYF. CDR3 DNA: TGTGCCAGCAGTTACCGACCTTACGAGCAGTACTTC.

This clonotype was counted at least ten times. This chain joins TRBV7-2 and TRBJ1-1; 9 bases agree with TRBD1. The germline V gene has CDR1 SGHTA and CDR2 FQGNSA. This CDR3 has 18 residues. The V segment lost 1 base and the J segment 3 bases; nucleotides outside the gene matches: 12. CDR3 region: CASSLVGTGRGVDTEAFF. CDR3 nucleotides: TGTGCCAGCAGCTTAGTAGGGACAGGGAGAGGCGTGGACACTGAAGCTTTCTTT.

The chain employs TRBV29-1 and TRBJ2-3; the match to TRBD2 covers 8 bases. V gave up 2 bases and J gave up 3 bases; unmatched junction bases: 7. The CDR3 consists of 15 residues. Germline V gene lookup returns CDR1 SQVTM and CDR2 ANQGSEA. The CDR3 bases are TGCAGCGTTGAAAGTCGGGGGGGCCGGACAGATACGCAGTATTTT. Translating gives CSVESRGGRTDTQYF.

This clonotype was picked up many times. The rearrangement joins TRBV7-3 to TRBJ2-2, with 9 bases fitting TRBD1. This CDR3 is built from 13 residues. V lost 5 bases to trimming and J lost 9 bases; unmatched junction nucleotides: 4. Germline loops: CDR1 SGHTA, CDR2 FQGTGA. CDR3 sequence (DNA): TGTGCCAGCAGCCGGGGACAGGGCCGGGAGCTGTTTTTT. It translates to CASSRGQGRELFF.

The DNA of the CDR3 is TGTGCCAGCAGCGGACCGGACAGTACGGGGGAGCAGTACTTC. Protein: CASSGPDSTGEQYF. The chain carries TRBV7-9 and TRBJ2-7; tentative D call: TRBD1 (6 bases). CDR1 SEHNR and CDR2 FQNEAQ come from the germline V gene (reference sequence). Trimming cost V 5 bases and J 7 bases, with 18 bases left between them. CDR3 length: 14 amino acids.

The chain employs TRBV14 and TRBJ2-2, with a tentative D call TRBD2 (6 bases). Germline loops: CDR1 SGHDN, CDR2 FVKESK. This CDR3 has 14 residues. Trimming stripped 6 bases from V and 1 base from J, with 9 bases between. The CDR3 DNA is TGTGCCAGCAGGCTAGCGAAGAACACCGGGGAGCTGTTTTTT. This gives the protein CASRLAKNTGELFF. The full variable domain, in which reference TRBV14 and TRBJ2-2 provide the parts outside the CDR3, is EAGVTQFPSHSVIEKGQTVTLRCDPISGHDNLYWYRRVMGKEIKFLLHFVKESKQDESGMPNNRFLAERTGGTYSTLKVQPAELEDSGVYFCASRLAKNTGELFFGEGSRLTVL.

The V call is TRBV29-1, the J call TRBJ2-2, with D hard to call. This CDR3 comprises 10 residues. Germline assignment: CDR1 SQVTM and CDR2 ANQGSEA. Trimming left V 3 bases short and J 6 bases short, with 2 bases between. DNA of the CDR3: TGCAGCGTTGAGTCCGGGGAGCTGTTTTTT. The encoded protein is CSVESGELFF.

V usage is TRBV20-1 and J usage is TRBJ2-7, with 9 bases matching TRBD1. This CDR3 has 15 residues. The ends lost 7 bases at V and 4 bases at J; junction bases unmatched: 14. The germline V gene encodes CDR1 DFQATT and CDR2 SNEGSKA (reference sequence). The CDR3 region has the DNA TGCAGTGGGACCATCGAACAGGGGGCTTTATACGAGCAGTACTTC. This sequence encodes CSGTIEQGALYEQYF.

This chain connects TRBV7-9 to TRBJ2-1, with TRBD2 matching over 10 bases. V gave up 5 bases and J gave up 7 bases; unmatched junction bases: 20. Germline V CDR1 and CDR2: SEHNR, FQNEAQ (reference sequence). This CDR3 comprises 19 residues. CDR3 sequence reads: CASSAGGGSGRAGWNEQFF. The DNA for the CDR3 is TGTGCCAGCAGCGCCGGGGGGGGGAGCGGGAGGGCCGGATGGAATGAGCAGTTCTTC.

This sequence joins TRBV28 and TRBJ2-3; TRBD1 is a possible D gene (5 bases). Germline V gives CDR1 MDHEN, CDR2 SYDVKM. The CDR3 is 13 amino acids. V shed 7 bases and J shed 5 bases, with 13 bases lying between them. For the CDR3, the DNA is TGTGCCAGCACCGCCATAGGGGAAGATACGCAGTATTTT. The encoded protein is CASTAIGEDTQYF.

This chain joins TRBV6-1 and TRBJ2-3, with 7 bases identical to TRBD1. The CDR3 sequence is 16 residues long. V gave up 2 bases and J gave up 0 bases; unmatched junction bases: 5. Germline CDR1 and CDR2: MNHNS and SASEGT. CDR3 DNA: TGTGCCAGCAGTGAACTCAGGGGGTTGAGCACAGATACGCAGTATTTT. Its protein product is CASSELRGLSTDTQYF.